The next 20 T cell receptor beta chains were all read from a single sample in a study of CD8+CD57+ T cells in acquired aplastic anemia. Selection for sequencing was limited to patients who had shown CD8+CD57+ cell expansion by flow cytometry. The template for TCR beta VDJ and CDR3 sequence profiling was genomic DNA. In TCRdb, the reads were re-called with MiXCR into one record per CDR3 protein. The sample has tens of thousands of distinct CDR3 sequences, 70% seen once. Sequenced input: sorted CD4+, CD8+, or CD8+CD57+ T cells (not recorded which) from PBMCs. The source is a human donor with aplastic anemia.

This chain connects TRBV10-2 to TRBJ1-2; the D gene is possibly TRBD1 (5 bases). CDR1 is WSHSY, CDR2 SAAADI, per germline. This CDR3 has 13 residues. The V end was cut by 1 base, the J end by 12 bases, with 15 bases between. CDR3 in DNA: TGCGCCAGCAGTGAGTTCCCAGGGTTAGCTGACACCTTC. It codes for CASSEFPGLADTF.

The chain recombines TRBV7-9 with TRBJ2-5, with 14 bases identical to TRBD2. CDR1 and CDR2 from the germline V gene are SEHNR and FQNEAQ (reference sequence). After removal of 4 bases from V and 4 bases from J, the junction contained 5 bases not matched to a gene. This CDR3 spans 16 amino acids. The CDR3 DNA reads as TGTGCCAGCAGCTCCTATGGACTAGCGGGAGGAGAGACCCAGTACTTC. It encodes CASSSYGLAGGETQYF.

This clonotype was seen only a few times. The rearrangement uses TRBV29-1 and TRBJ1-2, with D perhaps TRBD1 (5 bases). The CDR3 covers 11 residues. Germline V gene data show CDR1 as SQVTM and CDR2 as ANQGSEA. Here the CDR3 DNA reads TGCACCGGTCGAGGGGTAGATGGCTACACCTTC. Its protein is CTGRGVDGYTF.

V usage is TRBV2 and J usage is TRBJ1-3; no reliable D call. Trimming stripped 2 bases from V and 2 bases from J, with 10 bases between. Germline CDR1 is SNHLY and CDR2 is FYNNEI. The CDR3 length is 15 residues. The CDR3 reads CASSESAGPGNTIYF. DNA of the CDR3: TGTGCCAGCAGTGAATCTGCCGGACCTGGAAACACCATATATTTT.

Worth noting for this clonotype: An end of the junction differs from the germline gene, which may be a read error. The J gene is TRBJ2-3, the V gene TRBV7-7; D is unresolved. CDR3 length equals 13 residues. Germline V lookup: CDR1 SSHAT, CDR2 FNYEAQ (reference sequence). The CDR3 nucleotides read TGTGCTAGCAGCCCGCCAGCGACAGATACGCAGTATTTT. Protein product: CASSPPATDTQYF.

The rearrangement links TRBV4-1 to TRBJ1-1, with 7 bases that match TRBD1. V lost 6 bases to trimming and J lost 6 bases; unmatched junction nucleotides: 7. Germline loops: CDR1 MGHRA, CDR2 YSYEKL. This CDR3 is 13 amino acids long. CDR3 sequence: CASSPTGDPEAFF. Written as DNA, the CDR3 is TGCGCCAGCAGTCCAACAGGGGATCCTGAAGCTTTCTTT.

This clonotype appeared a single time. The chain uses TRBV14 and TRBJ1-6, with a weak D call TRBD1 (5 bases). Germline lookup yields CDR1 SGHDN and CDR2 FVKESK. The CDR3 runs 16 residues. V shed 5 bases and J shed 11 bases, with 22 bases lying between them. CDR3 in amino acids: CASSERSGSLIPPLHF. Written as DNA, the CDR3 is TGTGCCAGCAGCGAAAGATCAGGGAGCCTGATTCCACCCCTCCACTTT.

This clonotype was seen once. The rearrangement joins TRBV10-3 to TRBJ2-7; the match to TRBD1 covers 9 bases. This CDR3 is 14 amino acids long. Germline CDR1 ENHRY, CDR2 SYGVKD. Losses at the gene ends were 7 bases for V and 5 bases for J; bases not matched to a gene: 9. The CDR3 is CAINLTGGRNEQYF. CDR3 DNA sequence: TGTGCCATCAACTTGACAGGGGGGAGGAACGAGCAGTACTTC.

This clonotype was recorded a few times. The CDR3 is CAWSVGTSSYNEQFF. CDR3 nucleotides: TGTGCCTGGAGTGTAGGTACTAGCTCCTACAATGAGCAGTTCTTC. The chain has TRBV30 and TRBJ2-1, with D perhaps TRBD2 (5 bases). CDR1 is GTSNPN, CDR2 SVGIG, per germline (reference sequence). The ends were cut back, 0 bases at V and 0 bases at J, with 9 bases in the middle. CDR3 length equals 15 residues.

With respect to this clonotype: The junction departs from germline at one end; a sequencing error may be responsible. This chain uses TRBV2 with TRBJ2-5; 8 nucleotides agree with TRBD2. CDR3 length: 13 amino acids. CDR1 and CDR2 (germline): SNHLY, FYNNEI. The CDR3 sequence is CTSSVTSVETQYF. CDR3 sequence (DNA): TGTACCAGCAGCGTGACTAGCGTGGAGACCCAGTACTTC.

This clonotype was seen a handful of times. The chain is built from TRBV24-1 and TRBJ2-7, with TRBD2 matching over 8 bases. CDR1 KGHDR and CDR2 SFDVKD come from the germline V gene. There are 13 residues in the CDR3. V gave up 5 bases and J gave up 7 bases; unmatched junction bases: 6. The CDR3 reads CATSVPGGLEQYF. Here the CDR3 DNA reads TGTGCCACCAGTGTACCGGGGGGGCTAGAGCAGTACTTC.

V is TRBV2 and J is TRBJ2-7; 8 positions match TRBD1. The CDR3 runs 14 residues. The germline CDR1 and CDR2 sequences are SNHLY and FYNNEI. Losses at the gene ends were 6 bases for V and 1 base for J; bases not matched to a gene: 5. The CDR3, as DNA: TGTGCCAGCAGCCTGGACAGGGAGTCCTACGAGCAGTACTTC. Translating gives CASSLDRESYEQYF.

The rearrangement joins TRBV19 to TRBJ1-3; 12 nucleotides agree with TRBD1. The CDR3 sequence is 16 residues long. Per germline, CDR1 LNHDA and CDR2 SQIVND (reference sequence). J was trimmed by 4 bases and V by 2 bases; bases with no gene match: 3. The CDR3 reads CASSIRDRGLGNTIYF. CDR3 coding DNA: TGTGCCAGTAGTATACGGGACAGGGGGCTCGGAAACACCATATATTTT.

The V call is TRBV2, the J call TRBJ1-6, with D unclear. The CDR3 spans 12 residues. From germline, CDR1 is SNHLY and CDR2 FYNNEI. Between the trimmed V and J ends, which lost 2 bases and 9 bases, there was a span of 5 bases. In DNA, the CDR3 is TGTGCCAGCAGTGAACAGAGTTCACCCCTCCACTTT. Translation: CASSEQSSPLHF.

J is TRBJ2-7 and V is TRBV7-2; D remains ambiguous. V lost 2 bases and J lost 1, with 9 bases in between. Germline assignment: CDR1 SGHTA and CDR2 FQGNSA. The CDR3 length is 14 residues. The CDR3 coding sequence is TGTGCCAGCAGCTTAATGGTACAGTCCTACGAGCAGTACTTC. Amino acid sequence: CASSLMVQSYEQYF.

This clonotype was detected many times. The chain links TRBV11-2 to TRBJ1-1; D ambiguous. V gave up 3 bases and J gave up 3 bases, with 17 bases separating them. Germline V gene lookup returns CDR1 SGHAT and CDR2 FQNNGV. This CDR3 contains 16 residues. The CDR3 here is CASSFNFDQADTEAFF. CDR3 coding DNA: TGTGCCAGCAGCTTTAATTTCGACCAGGCGGACACTGAAGCTTTCTTT.

The CDR3 coding sequence is TGTGCCAGCAGTGCCAGGCTAGTGGCGCAGCAGTTCTTC. Translation: CASSARLVAQQFF. The chain uses TRBV12-3 or TRBV12-4 and TRBJ2-1, with D unclear. The CDR3 sequence is 13 residues long. V dropped 5 bases and J dropped 11 bases, with 16 bases sitting between them.

This chain joins TRBV19 and TRBJ1-1; D is unclear. The CDR3 covers 14 residues. Germline CDR1 LNHDA, CDR2 SQIVND (reference sequence). V gave up 5 bases and J gave up 6 bases, with 16 bases separating them. As DNA, the CDR3 is TGTGCCAGTAGTCCTAACTGGGTTTGGGCTGAAGCTTTCTTT. Translation: CASSPNWVWAEAFF.

The chain uses TRBV10-3 and TRBJ1-1; the D gene is possibly TRBD1 (5 bases). With 0 bases removed from V and 0 bases from J, the gap between germline ends came to 11 bases. Germline CDR1 and CDR2: ENHRY and SYGVKD. The CDR3 runs to 16 residues. CDR3 protein: CAISESGVTVNTEAFF. The CDR3, as DNA: TGTGCCATCAGTGAGTCTGGTGTGACAGTGAACACTGAAGCTTTCTTT.

This clonotype has a handful of counts. The chain combines TRBV29-1 with TRBJ2-3; D is ambiguous. CDR1 and CDR2 from the germline V gene are SQVTM and ANQGSEA. V was cut by 4 bases and J by 4 bases, with 6 bases left in between. This CDR3 spans 11 amino acids. The CDR3 DNA reads TGCAGCGTTGGTGAGTCAGATACGCAGTATTTT. This sequence encodes CSVGESDTQYF.